A single sample is the source of the 32 T cell receptor beta chains below, sequenced in a study of shared clonotypes between healthy human individuals. The naive CD8 population came from CD45RO-negative cells selected for CCR7, without terminally differentiated effector memory CD45RA+ cells. Profiled with immunoSEQ multiplex PCR; TCRdb holds only in-frame clones, not every one. Among more than 2 million clones listed, just over 90% were seen once. The sample taken for sequencing was naive CD8+ T cells from PBMCs. The source of these receptors is a young man in good health. Some clones in this sample may be carry-over from other donors' samples.

Regarding this clone: Other DNA sequences within the sample encode an identical CDR3. The chain combines TRBV19 with TRBJ1-2; D is unclear. This CDR3 has 13 residues. V was cut by 3 bases and J by 0 bases, with 5 bases left in between. Germline loops: CDR1 LNHDA, CDR2 SQIVND (reference sequence). The CDR3 region has the DNA TGTGCCAGTAGTATTCTGTCTAACTATGGCTACACCTTC. Amino acids: CASSILSNYGYTF. Together with reference TRBV19 and TRBJ1-2, the CDR3 gives the full variable domain: DGGITQSPKYLFRKEGQNVTLSCEQNLNHDAMYWYRQDPGQGLRLIYYSQIVNDFQKGDIAEGYSVSREKKESFPLTVTSAQKNPTAFYLCASSILSNYGYTFGSGTRLTVV.

The rearrangement links TRBV28 to TRBJ2-5, with D possibly TRBD2 on 6 matching bases. Trimming stripped 4 bases from V and 3 bases from J, with 12 bases between. CDR1 MDHEN and CDR2 SYDVKM come from the germline V gene. The CDR3 has 14 residues. CDR3 nucleotides: TGTGCCAGCAGTTCTAGGGAGGTGGAAGAGACCCAGTACTTC. This gives the protein CASSSREVEETQYF.

The V and J genes are TRBV5-1 and TRBJ2-1; no clear D. V lost 0 bases, J lost 10 bases, and 17 bases lay in between. The CDR3 totals 15 residues. The germline CDR1 and CDR2 sequences are SGHRS and YFSETQ. The CDR3 DNA follows: TGCGCCAGCAGCTTGGAAACCCCGACGGGTTTGGAGCAGTTCTTC. This translates into CASSLETPTGLEQFF.

The gene calls are TRBV7-9 and TRBJ1-1, with a possible D match to TRBD1 (6 bases). The V gene lost 3 bases and the J gene lost 4 bases, with 12 bases spanning the gap. CDR3 length: 14 residues. Germline V gives CDR1 SEHNR, CDR2 FQNEAQ (reference sequence). CDR3 region: CASSFGGSGTEAFF. The CDR3 bases are TGTGCCAGCAGCTTTGGGGGCTCAGGCACTGAAGCTTTCTTT.

The V call is TRBV6-1, the J call TRBJ1-1, with TRBD1 identical over 9 bases. The germline CDR1 and CDR2 sequences are MNHNS and SASEGT. The ends lost 5 bases at V and 6 bases at J; junction bases unmatched: 7. This CDR3 has 14 amino acids. CDR3: CASSLQGAVAEAFF. DNA of the CDR3: TGTGCCAGCAGTTTACAGGGGGCTGTCGCTGAAGCTTTCTTT.

This clone was seen once. This chain connects TRBV9 to TRBJ1-3, with 10 nucleotides matching TRBD1. Per germline, CDR1 SGDLS and CDR2 YYNGEE. The length of the CDR3 is 17 residues. J lost 0 bases, V lost 5 bases, and 8 bases had no gene match. CDR3 nucleotides: TGTGCCAGCAGTGAGGACAGGGGGATTGGCTCTGGAAACACCATATATTTT. As protein: CASSEDRGIGSGNTIYF. Combining the CDR3 with reference TRBV9 and TRBJ1-3 gives the whole variable domain DSGVTQTPKHLITATGQRVTLRCSPRSGDLSVYWYQQSLDQGLQFLIQYYNGEERAKGNILERFSAQQFPDLHSELNLSSLELGDSALYFCASSEDRGIGSGNTIYFGEGSWLTVV.

This sequence joins TRBV7-8 and TRBJ2-3, with TRBD2 as a possible D gene (6 bases). V lost 7 bases and J lost 2, with 31 bases in between. The CDR3 is 20 residues long. Germline loops: CDR1 SGHVS, CDR2 FQNEAQ. The CDR3, as DNA: TGTGCCAGCACCGTAATATCGGGACTGAGCCCCAGGAGTCACACAGATACGCAGTATTTT. Its translation: CASTVISGLSPRSHTDTQYF.

The V call is TRBV11-2, the J call TRBJ2-7; no definite D call. CDR1 is SGHAT and CDR2 is FQNNGV in the germline V gene. The CDR3 is 11 amino acids. The germline V and J ends were trimmed by 8 bases and 2 bases, with 7 bases remaining between them. CDR3 in DNA: TGTGCCAGCGGGGATACCTACGAGCAGTACTTC. Encoded protein: CASGDTYEQYF.

V gene TRBV7-9 combines with J gene TRBJ2-5; D gene ambiguous. The CDR3 has 18 residues. Trimming removed 3 bases at V and 2 bases at J, with 22 bases between. Germline V gene data show CDR1 as SEHNR and CDR2 as FQNEAQ (reference sequence). The CDR3 spells CASSFPPVAKELQETQYF. CDR3 DNA sequence: TGTGCCAGCAGCTTCCCCCCCGTCGCGAAGGAACTACAAGAGACCCAGTACTTC.

This clone came up once. V gene TRBV29-1 combines with J gene TRBJ2-2; 12 bases map to TRBD1. Germline V lookup: CDR1 SQVTM, CDR2 ANQGSEA. The CDR3 extends over 16 amino acids. Trimming removed 3 bases from V and 7 bases from J; junction bases left unmatched: 9. The CDR3 protein is CSVDPGGQGAFGELFF. CDR3 coding DNA: TGCAGCGTTGACCCTGGGGGACAGGGGGCTTTCGGGGAGCTGTTTTTT.

The chain has TRBV4-1 and TRBJ2-3; 9 bases are a match to TRBD1. After removal of 3 bases from V and 14 bases from J, the junction contained 12 bases not matched to a gene. The CDR3 sequence is 14 residues long. In germline, CDR1 is MGHRA, CDR2 YSYEKL. The CDR3 reads CASSHVTTGTGLYF. CDR3 nucleotide sequence: TGCGCCAGCAGCCATGTTACAACCGGGACAGGGTTGTATTTT.

This clone was seen once. The V gene is TRBV19, the J gene TRBJ1-5; D possibly corresponds to TRBD1 (5 bases). The V end was cut by 2 bases, the J end by 1 base, with 9 bases between. The CDR3 runs to 15 residues. Germline loops: CDR1 LNHDA, CDR2 SQIVND (reference sequence). CDR3 sequence (DNA): TGTGCCAGTAGTATAAGGGCAGGGAGCAATCAGCCCCAGCATTTT. This sequence encodes CASSIRAGSNQPQHF.

V and J are TRBV21-1 and TRBJ2-7; the D call TRBD2 from the table was never checked on the DNA. TRBV21-1 represents a pseudogene. The CDR3 runs to 17 residues. CDR3 DNA sequence: TGTGCCAGCAGCAAAGGGAGACTAGCGGACCTGATCTACGAGCAGTACTTC. The encoded protein is CASSKGRLADLIYEQYF.

Details on this clone: Within the sample, other DNA sequences also encode this same CDR3. The chain recombines TRBV10-3 with TRBJ2-7; D is possibly TRBD2 (5 bases). Trimming cost V 4 bases and J 0 bases, with 10 bases left between them. The CDR3 extends over 14 amino acids. Germline lookup yields CDR1 ENHRY and CDR2 SYGVKD. CDR3 coding DNA: TGTGCCATCAGTGCTTCTGGGAGCTCCTACGAGCAGTACTTC. It encodes CAISASGSSYEQYF.

The CDR3 here is CATVEGGSYEQYF. The CDR3 nucleotides are TGTGCCACCGTCGAGGGGGGTTCCTACGAGCAGTACTTC. The chain recombines TRBV7-9 with TRBJ2-7, with D perhaps TRBD1 or TRBD2 (6 bases each). This CDR3 region has 13 residues. The ends were cut back, 10 bases at V and 1 base at J, with 14 bases in the middle. Per the germline V gene, CDR1 is SEHNR and CDR2 is FQNEAQ (reference sequence).

The chain carries TRBV27 and TRBJ2-3; D perhaps matches TRBD2 (6 bases). Trimming removed 5 bases from V and 3 bases from J, with 18 bases in between. Per germline, CDR1 MNHEY and CDR2 SMNVEV (reference sequence). The CDR3 has 16 residues. The CDR3, as DNA: TGTGCCAGCAGTCTACAGCGGGTCCAGGGTACAGATACGCAGTATTTT. This encodes CASSLQRVQGTDTQYF.

The V gene is TRBV6-5, the J gene TRBJ2-7; D not resolved. Germline loops: CDR1 MNHEY, CDR2 SVGAGI. The CDR3 has 14 amino acids. V shed 0 bases and J shed 0 bases, with 6 bases lying between them. CDR3 amino acids: CASSYSVGSYEQYF. The DNA of the CDR3 is TGTGCCAGCAGTTACTCGGTAGGCTCCTACGAGCAGTACTTC.

CDR3 residues: CASSSLAGSTDTQYF. The CDR3 DNA reads TGTGCCAGCAGTTCCTTAGCGGGGAGCACAGATACGCAGTATTTT. The rearrangement uses TRBV2 and TRBJ2-3, with 8 bases identical to TRBD2. Germline values: CDR1 SNHLY, CDR2 FYNNEI. The V gene end was trimmed by 5 bases and the J gene end by 0 bases; junction bases not matched to a gene: 4. There are 15 residues in the CDR3. Together with reference TRBV2 and TRBJ2-3, the CDR3 gives the full variable domain: EPEVTQTPSHQVTQMGQEVILRCVPISNHLYFYWYRQILGQKVEFLVSFYNNEISEKSEIFDDQFSVERPDGSNFTLKIRSTKLEDSAMYFCASSSLAGSTDTQYFGPGTRLTVL.

The genes are TRBV6-1 and TRBJ2-7; D gene uncertain. Per the germline V gene, CDR1 is MNHNS and CDR2 is SASEGT. The CDR3 spans 13 residues. Trimming took off 6 bases at V and 6 bases at J, with 15 bases between the two ends. CDR3 sequence: CASSQYTVGEQYF. The DNA of the CDR3 is TGTGCCAGCAGCCAATACACCGTTGGCGAGCAGTACTTC.

The chain recombines TRBV10-3 with TRBJ2-7, with 9 positions matching TRBD2. Germline V gene sequence: CDR1 ENHRY, CDR2 SYGVKD. This CDR3 is built from 14 residues. V lost 11 bases, J lost 2 bases, and 10 bases stayed unmatched. The CDR3 reads CAFSSGAGTYEQYF. The DNA of the CDR3 is TGTGCCTTCTCTAGCGGGGCAGGCACCTACGAGCAGTACTTC.

This chain links TRBV5-1 with TRBJ2-5; D not resolved. Germline V gene sequence: CDR1 SGHRS, CDR2 YFSETQ. This CDR3 is built from 16 residues. Trimming pared 0 bases from V and 2 bases from J, leaving 14 bases between. The CDR3 DNA sequence: TGCGCCAGCAGCTTGGACGGCAGGTCGCGACAAGAGACCCAGTACTTC. It translates to CASSLDGRSRQETQYF.

J is TRBJ1-2 and V is TRBV7-2, with TRBD1 matching 8 bases. V lost 3 bases, J lost 2 bases, and 5 bases stayed unmatched. The length of the CDR3 is 15 residues. The germline gives CDR1 SGHTA, CDR2 FQGNSA. CDR3 DNA: TGTGCCAGCAGCTTTATTGGGACAGGAAACTATGGCTACACCTTC. Translating it yields CASSFIGTGNYGYTF.

The chain couples TRBV7-8 to TRBJ1-2, with 9 bases matching TRBD1. Per the germline V gene, CDR1 is SGHVS and CDR2 is FQNEAQ. Germline trimming cut 5 bases from V and 5 bases from J; bases unmatched to any gene: 6. The CDR3 is 14 residues long. CDR3 DNA sequence: TGTGCCAGCAGCCCCGGGACAGGGTCGTATGGCTACACCTTC. Protein product: CASSPGTGSYGYTF.

A remark on this clone: This sample also contains other DNA sequences that code for the same CDR3. The V gene is TRBV27, the J gene TRBJ2-7, with 8 bases that match TRBD2. V lost 5 bases and J lost 2; bases outside the gene matches: 11. Germline V gives CDR1 MNHEY, CDR2 SMNVEV (reference sequence). CDR3 length: 16 residues. The CDR3 nucleotides read TGTGCCAGCAGTCCATCCGCGGGAGGACTTACCTACGAGCAGTACTTC. Protein product: CASSPSAGGLTYEQYF.

CDR3 coding DNA: TGTGCCAGCAGCTTGGCCGACTCGGGGGCGAACACTGAAGCTTTCTTT. Amino acids: CASSLADSGANTEAFF. This chain connects TRBV5-4 to TRBJ1-1, with TRBD1 as a possible D gene (6 bases). The germline gives CDR1 SGHNT, CDR2 YYREEE (reference sequence). Trimming took off 0 bases at V and 1 base at J, with 13 bases between the two ends. The CDR3 length is 16 residues. The variable domain in full, completed from reference TRBV5-4 and TRBJ1-1, reads ETGVTQSPTHLIKTRGQQVTLRCSSQSGHNTVSWYQQALGQGPQFIFQYYREEENGRGNFPPRFSGLQFPNYSSELNVNALELDDSALYLCASSLADSGANTEAFFGQGTRLTVV.

V usage is TRBV27 and J usage is TRBJ2-7; no reliable D call. V was trimmed by 7 bases and J by 7 bases, leaving 23 bases between them. The V gene's germline CDR1 is MNHEY and CDR2 SMNVEV (reference sequence). The CDR3 runs 15 residues. Written as DNA, the CDR3 is TGTGCCAGCAAGTCTCGAGAGGTGGGCCTTAGGGAGCAGTACTTC. It translates to CASKSREVGLREQYF.

The chain carries TRBV10-2 and TRBJ2-1; TRBD2 is a possible D gene (6 bases). Germline CDR1 and CDR2: WSHSY and SAAADI. Trimming removed 7 bases from V and 2 bases from J, with 18 bases in between. The CDR3 length is 16 residues. The CDR3: CASKENGLPPYNEQFF. DNA of the CDR3: TGCGCCAGCAAGGAAAACGGACTACCTCCCTACAATGAGCAGTTCTTC.

The genes are TRBV7-2 and TRBJ2-7; 8 nucleotides match TRBD2. V gave up 1 base and J gave up 1 base; unmatched junction bases: 6. Germline assignment: CDR1 SGHTA and CDR2 FQGNSA. CDR3 length: 16 amino acids. CDR3 residues: CASSLGVTSGSYEQYF. In DNA, the CDR3 is TGTGCCAGCAGCTTAGGGGTAACTAGCGGTTCCTACGAGCAGTACTTC.

The gene calls are TRBV9 and TRBJ2-3; TRBD1 is a possible D gene (5 bases). This CDR3 comprises 15 residues. The V and J ends lost 6 bases and 0 bases respectively, with 14 bases between them. Germline-derived CDR1 and CDR2 are SGDLS and YYNGEE. The CDR3 DNA follows: TGTGCCAGCAACTACAGGAGTTCTAGCACAGATACGCAGTATTTT. The encoded protein is CASNYRSSSTDTQYF.

The V call is TRBV6-5, the J call TRBJ1-2; possibly TRBD1 for D (5 bases). The CDR3 is 14 residues long. The V gene's germline CDR1 is MNHEY and CDR2 SVGAGI. V shed 2 bases and J shed 4 bases, with 11 bases lying between them. This chain's CDR3 is CASSYRTSSYGYTF. The CDR3 DNA reads TGTGCCAGCAGTTACCGGACATCATCCTATGGCTACACCTTC.

The rearrangement uses TRBV7-2 and TRBJ2-1; 11 positions agree with TRBD2. Germline assignment: CDR1 SGHTA and CDR2 FQGNSA. Trimming removed 5 bases from V and 4 bases from J; junction bases left unmatched: 7. This CDR3 comprises 16 residues. The CDR3 sequence: CASSPPGLAVYNEQFF. In DNA form, the CDR3 reads TGTGCCAGCAGCCCCCCGGGACTAGCGGTTTACAATGAGCAGTTCTTC.

The chain recombines TRBV25-1 with TRBJ2-7, with D perhaps matching TRBD1 (6 bases). V was pared by 8 bases and J by 7 bases, with 15 bases between. The CDR3 runs 12 residues. CDR1 is MGHDK and CDR2 is SYGVNS in the germline V gene. The CDR3 loop reads CASYNRAGEQYF. The CDR3 bases are TGTGCCAGCTACAACAGGGCAGGGGAGCAGTACTTC.